Each of the 29 T cell receptor beta chains below was sequenced from the same sample in a study of PD-1 blockade in mismatch repair-deficient tumors. This table comes from immunoSEQ multiplex PCR, and its TCRdb copy is limited to in-frame clones, with some not included. Found here are more than 90,000 clones, about 83% of them singletons; the top ten hold less than 5.5%. The material sequenced was peripheral blood, taken 60 weeks after starting pembrolizumab. The receptors originated from an adult with mismatch repair-deficient cancer.

This clone was recorded a few times. The rearrangement joins TRBV6-5 to TRBJ2-7; D gene unclear. The CDR3 runs to 14 residues. Trimming stripped 6 bases from V and 1 base from J, with 13 bases between. CDR1 is MNHEY and CDR2 is SVGAGI in the germline V gene. CDR3 loop: CASRFSSTSYEQYF. The CDR3 DNA follows: TGTGCCAGCAGGTTCAGTAGTACTTCCTACGAGCAGTACTTC.

The V gene is TRBV15, the J gene TRBJ2-5, with 7 bases lining up with TRBD2. The CDR3 length is 14 residues. The germline V gene encodes CDR1 LNHNV and CDR2 YYDKDF (reference sequence). The V segment lost 6 bases and the J segment 0 bases; nucleotides outside the gene matches: 4. CDR3 DNA sequence: TGTGCCACCAGGGATGGGGGGGACCAAGAGACCCAGTACTTC. It encodes CATRDGGDQETQYF.

The V and J genes are TRBV11-2 and TRBJ2-7; no definite D call. This CDR3 has 13 residues. Trimming pared 0 bases from V and 6 bases from J, leaving 9 bases between. The germline V gene encodes CDR1 SGHAT and CDR2 FQNNGV. CDR3 in DNA: TGTGCCAGCAGCTTAGAGGAAGAGGCCGAGCAGTACTTC. Its protein product is CASSLEEEAEQYF.

This clone was recorded once. Additional DNA sequences in this sample encode the identical CDR3. The V call is TRBV7-6, the J call TRBJ1-5; D gene ambiguous. CDR3 length equals 13 residues. CDR1 and CDR2 (germline): SGHVS, FNYEAQ. Trimming pared 2 bases from V and 3 bases from J, leaving 5 bases between. This CDR3 is CASSLSDNQPQHF. DNA for the CDR3: TGTGCCAGCAGCTTATCCGACAATCAGCCCCAGCATTTT.

V gene TRBV5-4 combines with J gene TRBJ1-1; no clear D gene. V shed 0 bases and J shed 1 base, with 7 bases lying between them. Germline V gives CDR1 SGHNT, CDR2 YYREEE (reference sequence). This CDR3 is built from 14 residues. CDR3 sequence (DNA): TGTGCCAGCAGCTTGGAACCGGGGAACACTGAAGCTTTCTTT. It codes for CASSLEPGNTEAFF.

The chain links TRBV4-2 to TRBJ2-5, with 7 bases that match TRBD1. V was pared by 3 bases and J by 1 base, with 5 bases of the junction left unmatched. This CDR3 has 15 amino acids. CDR1 is LGHNA and CDR2 is YNFKEQ in the germline V gene. The CDR3 region has the DNA TGTGCCAGCAGCCACCAAGACAGGGTCCAAGAGACCCAGTACTTC. This codes for CASSHQDRVQETQYF.

In the case of this clone: Relative to the germline gene, one junction end is altered; a read error may explain this. This chain joins TRBV6-5 and TRBJ2-7; no firm D call. From germline, CDR1 is MNHEY and CDR2 SVGAGI. The CDR3 totals 11 residues. The CDR3 DNA reads TGTGCCAGCAGTAACTCCTACGAGCAGTACTTC. Its translation is CASSNSYEQYF.

The chain joins TRBV6-1 to TRBJ2-7; D possibly corresponds to TRBD1 (5 bases). Per germline, CDR1 MNHNS and CDR2 SASEGT. This CDR3 is 12 amino acids long. V dropped 7 bases and J dropped 4 bases, with 11 bases sitting between them. Here the CDR3 reads CASTRTIYEQYF. Here the CDR3 DNA reads TGTGCCAGCACGAGGACAATATACGAGCAGTACTTC.

The rearrangement links TRBV28 to TRBJ1-2, with 8 bases that match TRBD1. The CDR3 loop spans 13 amino acids. V was clipped by 10 bases and J by 8 bases; unmatched bases: 12. Germline CDR1 is MDHEN and CDR2 is SYDVKM. CDR3 nucleotide sequence: TGTGCCACCGTGCCAGGGGGCAGACTAGGCTACACCTTC. It specifies CATVPGGRLGYTF.

V and J are TRBV27 and TRBJ1-3, with D possibly TRBD1 on 5 matching bases. With 4 bases removed from V and 0 bases from J, the gap between germline ends came to 10 bases. CDR1 is MNHEY and CDR2 is SMNVEV in the germline V gene (reference sequence). The CDR3 covers 15 residues. The CDR3 here is CASSSQGRSGNTIYF. As DNA, the CDR3 is TGTGCCAGCAGTTCCCAGGGACGCTCTGGAAACACCATATATTTT.

The genes are TRBV27 and TRBJ2-3, with 7 bases lining up with TRBD1. Trimming took 8 bases from V and 3 from J; bases not matched to a gene: 5. Germline lookup yields CDR1 MNHEY and CDR2 SMNVEV (reference sequence). The CDR3 runs to 13 residues. The DNA for the CDR3 is TGTGCCAGCCGAGAACAGGGGACAGATACGCAGTATTTT. Amino acid sequence: CASREQGTDTQYF.

The J gene is TRBJ2-1, the V gene TRBV10-3; TRBD2 matches at 14 bases. The CDR3 has 18 residues. Unmatched junction bases numbered 7, after V lost 6 bases and J lost 0 bases. From germline, CDR1 is ENHRY and CDR2 SYGVKD. Here the CDR3 reads CAISPGLAGASSYNEQFF. The CDR3 DNA is TGTGCCATCAGCCCGGGACTAGCGGGAGCCAGCTCCTACAATGAGCAGTTCTTC.

Turning to this clone: Other DNA sequences from this sample encode an identical CDR3 as well. The gene calls are TRBV18 and TRBJ2-7; D not certain. Germline V gives CDR1 KGHSH, CDR2 LQKENI. The CDR3 sequence is 14 residues long. The V and J ends lost 2 bases and 2 bases respectively, with 10 bases between them. The CDR3 bases are TGTGCCAGCTCACCAGGTGACGGCGCCTACGAGCAGTACTTC. Protein product: CASSPGDGAYEQYF.

Notes on this clone: One junction end disagrees with the germline gene, perhaps due to a read error. The gene calls are TRBV7-7 and TRBJ2-1, with 11 bases aligning to TRBD2. Germline assignment: CDR1 SSHAT and CDR2 FNYEAQ (reference sequence). The CDR3 consists of 15 residues. The chain's CDR3 is CASSQTSGTNNEQFF. The CDR3 DNA follows: TGTGCTAGCAGCCAGACTAGCGGGACCAACAATGAGCAGTTCTTC.

A word on this clone: This may stem from a read error, because a much larger clone lies one nucleotide away. Other DNA sequences in this specimen translate into the identical CDR3. The CDR3 reads CASSVGLAGTYEQYF. The CDR3, as DNA: TGTGCCAGCAGCGTAGGACTAGCGGGAACCTACGAGCAGTACTTC. V and J are TRBV9 and TRBJ2-7, with 11 bases lining up with TRBD2. The CDR3 runs to 15 residues. Germline CDR1 SGDLS, CDR2 YYNGEE. V lost 0 bases, J lost 2 bases, and 1 base stayed unmatched.

The chain recombines TRBV5-1 with TRBJ2-3, with D unresolved. The germline gives CDR1 SGHRS, CDR2 YFSETQ. The V gene lost 6 bases and the J gene lost 4 bases, with 15 bases spanning the gap. The CDR3 covers 14 residues. The CDR3 loop reads CASTITGIPDTQYF. DNA of the CDR3: TGCGCCAGCACCATAACGGGCATTCCAGATACGCAGTATTTT.

This sequence joins TRBV5-6 and TRBJ2-2; 8 bases are a match to TRBD1. Germline trimming cut 2 bases from V and 6 bases from J; bases unmatched to any gene: 0. The germline CDR1 and CDR2 sequences are SGHDT and YYEEEE. The CDR3 is 13 residues long. CDR3 nucleotide sequence: TGTGCCAGCAGCTTACAGGGGGCCGGGGAGCTGTTTTTT. Its protein is CASSLQGAGELFF.

The V gene is TRBV6-6, the J gene TRBJ2-7, with 8 bases lining up with TRBD2. This CDR3 contains 15 residues. Germline-derived CDR1 and CDR2 are MNHNY and SVGAGI (reference sequence). V lost 3 bases, J lost 1 base, and 5 bases stayed unmatched. CDR3 loop: CASSYLAGFSYEQYF. CDR3 DNA: TGTGCCAGCAGTTATTTAGCGGGATTTTCCTACGAGCAGTACTTC.

The chain recombines TRBV30 with TRBJ1-1; D remains ambiguous. This CDR3 has 12 residues. The germline V gene has CDR1 GTSNPN and CDR2 SVGIG (reference sequence). V lost 3 bases, J lost 5 bases, and 10 bases lay in between. CDR3 DNA: TGTGCCTGGAGACGGGAAAGAACTGAAGCTTTCTTT. Its protein product is CAWRRERTEAFF. The full variable domain, with the rest looked up from reference TRBV30 and TRBJ1-1, is SQTIHQWPATLVQPVGSPLSLECTVEGTSNPNLYWYRQAAGRGLQLLFYSVGIGQISSEVPQNLSASRPQDRQFILSSKKLLLSDSGFYLCAWRRERTEAFFGQGTRLTVV.

The chain employs TRBV5-6 and TRBJ1-5; 7 nucleotides match TRBD1. From germline, CDR1 is SGHDT and CDR2 YYEEEE. With V trimmed by 4 bases and J by 6 bases, 10 bases remained unmatched. The CDR3 contains 15 residues. The CDR3 nucleotides read TGTGCCAGCAGCCCGCGTGGAGGGGGCTTTCAGCCCCAGCATTTT. Protein: CASSPRGGGFQPQHF.

This clone was counted only a few times. The chain employs TRBV15 and TRBJ1-3; 7 positions match TRBD1. The CDR3 extends over 15 amino acids. J lost 4 bases, V lost 4 bases, and 7 bases had no gene match. The germline gives CDR1 LNHNV, CDR2 YYDKDF (reference sequence). CDR3 sequence reads: CATSNNNRGGNTIYF. For the CDR3, the DNA is TGTGCCACCAGCAACAACAACAGGGGCGGAAACACCATATATTTT.

The rearrangement links TRBV27 to TRBJ2-5, with TRBD2 identical over 12 bases. Looked up from germline, CDR1 is MNHEY and CDR2 is SMNVEV (reference sequence). CDR3 length: 19 amino acids. J lost 5 bases, V lost 5 bases, and 18 bases had no gene match. The CDR3 loop reads CASSPIVGLAGGLGETQYF. Here the CDR3 DNA reads TGTGCCAGCAGTCCAATAGTCGGGCTAGCGGGAGGGCTAGGCGAGACCCAGTACTTC.

CDR3 loop: CASSLAGDGYTF. The DNA of the CDR3 is TGTGCCAGCAGCTTGGCGGGGGACGGCTACACCTTC. V usage is TRBV5-4 and J usage is TRBJ1-2; D perhaps matches TRBD1 (5 bases). The CDR3 is made up of 12 amino acids. The V gene lost 0 bases and the J gene lost 8 bases, with 8 bases spanning the gap. The germline V gene has CDR1 SGHNT and CDR2 YYREEE (reference sequence). Together with reference TRBV5-4 and TRBJ1-2, the CDR3 gives the full variable domain: ETGVTQSPTHLIKTRGQQVTLRCSSQSGHNTVSWYQQALGQGPQFIFQYYREEENGRGNFPPRFSGLQFPNYSSELNVNALELDDSALYLCASSLAGDGYTFGSGTRLTVV.

This clone was counted once. V is TRBV12-5 and J is TRBJ2-3; D may be TRBD1 (6 bases). This CDR3 contains 15 residues. V gave up 4 bases and J gave up 8 bases, with 19 bases separating them. Germline values: CDR1 LGHNT, CDR2 FRNRAP. The CDR3 DNA reads TGTGCTAGTGGTTGGCAGGACAGTGGGGGCGGTACGCAGTATTTT. Its protein product is CASGWQDSGGGTQYF.

The V and J genes are TRBV18 and TRBJ2-6; D not certain. The CDR3 sequence is 14 residues long. The V end was cut by 2 bases, the J end by 2 bases, with 4 bases between. CDR1 and CDR2 from the germline V gene are KGHSH and LQKENI. CDR3 sequence: CASSPGTGANVLTF. The CDR3 nucleotides are TGTGCCAGCTCACCAGGGACTGGGGCCAACGTCCTGACTTTC.

The gene calls are TRBV11-3 and TRBJ1-1, with a weak D call TRBD1 (5 bases). V lost 5 bases, J lost 2 bases, and 9 bases lay in between. The CDR3 sequence is 13 residues long. Germline V CDR1 and CDR2: SGHNT, YENEEA. The CDR3 DNA is TGTGCCAGCAGCCGAGACAGCAACACTGAAGCTTTCTTT. The encoded protein is CASSRDSNTEAFF.

This clone was recorded only once. The gene calls are TRBV7-3 and TRBJ1-1; D remains ambiguous. This CDR3 has 16 amino acids. Germline CDR1 and CDR2: SGHTA and FQGTGA. V was clipped by 5 bases and J by 0 bases, with 16 bases between them. The CDR3 spells CASSPTPLTMNTEAFF. The CDR3 DNA follows: TGTGCCAGCAGCCCAACCCCCCTCACGATGAACACTGAAGCTTTCTTT.

This chain connects TRBV2 to TRBJ2-5; D is undetermined. This CDR3 is 13 amino acids long. Germline V gives CDR1 SNHLY, CDR2 FYNNEI. Trimming cost V 8 bases and J 4 bases, with 14 bases left between them. The CDR3 nucleotides read TGTGCCAGCGGGCGTGGGGTCGGAGAGACCCAGTACTTC. Amino acid sequence: CASGRGVGETQYF.

This clone appeared a single time. V is TRBV7-9 and J is TRBJ1-2; TRBD1 aligns across 7 bases. Germline CDR1 reads SEHNR; CDR2 reads FQNEAQ (reference sequence). Germline trimming cut 2 bases from V and 7 bases from J; bases unmatched to any gene: 7. CDR3 length: 14 amino acids. CDR3 loop: CASSLRGGRGGYTF. CDR3 in DNA: TGTGCCAGCAGCTTACGAGGGGGCCGGGGTGGCTACACCTTC.